What follows are 32 T cell receptor beta chains derived from one specimen sequenced in a study of T-cell memory formation after mild COVID-19. TCRdb re-called the 5' RACE reads through MiXCR, storing one row per CDR3 protein. There are 250,000 to 300,000 distinct CDR3 sequences in the sample; less than 20% occur only once, and around a fifth lies in the top ten. Material for sequencing was PBMCs or a T cell subset sorted from them (not recorded which). These receptors were taken from a man younger than 30 who had mild COVID-19 (a few samples of this study predate the infection). Cell type and time point are not known.

This chain joins TRBV12-3 or TRBV12-4 and TRBJ1-2, with unresolved D. The germline V and J ends were trimmed by 3 bases and 4 bases, with 12 bases remaining between them. The CDR3 has 14 residues. CDR3 nucleotide sequence: TGTGCCAGCAGTTTTAGCCCGGTGGTCTATGGCTACACCTTC. Encoded protein: CASSFSPVVYGYTF.

The J gene is TRBJ1-1, the V gene TRBV5-6; D call uncertain. V was clipped by 1 base and J by 11 bases, with 15 bases between them. The CDR3 is made up of 13 amino acids. Germline CDR1 is SGHDT and CDR2 is YYEEEE. The CDR3 nucleotides are TGTGCCAGCAGCTTGAGAGACCCTACGTGGGCTTTCTTT. This translates into CASSLRDPTWAFF.

The rearrangement links TRBV6-2 or TRBV6-3 to TRBJ2-3; D gene unclear. There are 14 residues in the CDR3. Looked up from germline, CDR1 is MNHEY and CDR2 is SVGEGT. V dropped 0 bases and J dropped 6 bases, with 10 bases sitting between them. The CDR3 bases are TGTGCCAGCAGTTACTCGCCCACTACGGATACGCAGTATTTT. Amino acid sequence: CASSYSPTTDTQYF.

The V call is TRBV7-9, the J call TRBJ1-1; 9 bases line up with TRBD1. The V and J ends lost 4 bases and 3 bases, in that order; junction bases with no gene match: 3. This CDR3 contains 14 residues. Germline CDR1 SEHNR, CDR2 FQNEAQ (reference sequence). This CDR3 reads CASSWGTGHTEAFF. The DNA for the CDR3 is TGTGCCAGCAGCTGGGGGACAGGGCACACTGAAGCTTTCTTT.

This clonotype was found a few times. The chain couples TRBV7-2 to TRBJ1-2; tentatively, D is TRBD1 (6 bases). Trimming removed 6 bases from V and 1 base from J, with 21 bases in between. CDR3 size: 17 residues. From germline, CDR1 is SGHTA and CDR2 FQGNSA. The CDR3: CASRPRQAVFINYGYTF. CDR3 nucleotides: TGTGCCAGCAGACCGAGACAGGCTGTGTTTATTAACTATGGCTACACCTTC.

This clonotype was detected a few times. The chain combines TRBV6-5 with TRBJ2-7; D might be TRBD1 or TRBD2, each matching 6 bases. Germline CDR1 MNHEY, CDR2 SVGAGI. CDR3 size: 14 residues. Trimming pared 4 bases from V and 3 bases from J, leaving 13 bases between. The CDR3: CASSLAGHSYEQYF. In DNA form, the CDR3 reads TGTGCCAGCAGTTTGGCGGGACACAGCTACGAGCAGTACTTC.

At least ten counts were recorded for this clonotype. The chain carries TRBV4-2 and TRBJ1-5; D not certain. V was clipped by 4 bases and J by 4 bases, with 14 bases between them. The CDR3 runs 15 residues. Germline CDR1 LGHNA, CDR2 YNFKEQ. The CDR3 loop is CASSRIDGPNQPQHF. CDR3 nucleotide sequence: TGTGCCAGCAGCCGGATAGACGGCCCAAATCAGCCCCAGCATTTT.

The chain uses TRBV6-2 or TRBV6-3 and TRBJ1-1; TRBD1 matches at 7 bases. With V trimmed by 2 bases and J by 5 bases, 14 bases remained unmatched. CDR3 size: 17 residues. The germline V gene has CDR1 MNHEY and CDR2 SVGEGT. In DNA form, the CDR3 reads TGTGCCAGCAGTTACGCAGACAGGGCAGGTCTCGGGACTGAAGCTTTCTTT. Protein sequence: CASSYADRAGLGTEAFF.

This clonotype occurred a few times. The chain recombines TRBV2 with TRBJ1-1; no reliable D call. The V gene lost 6 bases and the J gene lost 5 bases, with 10 bases spanning the gap. CDR1 SNHLY and CDR2 FYNNEI come from the germline V gene. The CDR3 runs 12 residues. The DNA of the CDR3 is TGTGCCAGCAGAGAAAGTGGTACTGAAGCTTTCTTT. Translated: CASRESGTEAFF. The full variable domain, with the rest looked up from reference TRBV2 and TRBJ1-1, is EPEVTQTPSHQVTQMGQEVILRCVPISNHLYFYWYRQILGQKVEFLVSFYNNEISEKSEIFDDQFSVERPDGSNFTLKIRSTKLEDSAMYFCASRESGTEAFFGQGTRLTVV.

This clonotype turned up a few times. At one end, the junction sequence differs from germline, possibly due to a read error. The chain has TRBV7-7 and TRBJ2-2; 7 bases fit TRBD2. The CDR3 covers 15 residues. Germline V CDR1 and CDR2: SSHAT, FNYEAQ (reference sequence). CDR3 DNA sequence: TGTGCTAGCAGCTCTCAGCGGGGAGGCGGCGGGGAGCTGTTTTTT. Translating gives CASSSQRGGGGELFF.

This clonotype was detected only a few times. The chain uses TRBV4-1 and TRBJ2-4; 12 bases are a match to TRBD2. The V gene's germline CDR1 is MGHRA and CDR2 YSYEKL. The CDR3 is made up of 19 amino acids. Germline trimming cut 4 bases from V and 0 bases from J; bases unmatched to any gene: 10. CDR3 DNA: TGCGCCAGCAGCCCCTACCCTAGCGGGGGGGAAGGAGCCAAAAACATTCAGTACTTC. Its translation is CASSPYPSGGEGAKNIQYF.

This clonotype was detected only a few times. The chain links TRBV11-2 to TRBJ2-7, with 8 bases matching TRBD2. Germline values: CDR1 SGHAT, CDR2 FQNNGV. V lost 1 base, J lost 4 bases, and 3 bases stayed unmatched. The length of the CDR3 is 14 residues. For the CDR3, the DNA is TGTGCCAGCAGCTTAGTTTCGGGGGGGTACGAGCAGTACTTC. Its translation is CASSLVSGGYEQYF.

In its sample, this clonotype was seen many times. The V call is TRBV12-3 or TRBV12-4, the J call TRBJ2-7; D ambiguous. V was clipped by 3 bases and J by 2 bases, with 11 bases between them. CDR3 size: 14 residues. CDR3 in DNA: TGTGCCAGCAGTTTCGGGCGGACCACCTACGAGCAGTACTTC. Its translation: CASSFGRTTYEQYF.

The chain couples TRBV4-1 to TRBJ2-4; the D is unclear. The germline V and J ends were trimmed by 2 bases and 1 base, with 6 bases remaining between them. Germline lookup yields CDR1 MGHRA and CDR2 YSYEKL. The CDR3 has 14 residues. The CDR3 sequence: CASSQMTAKNIQYF. The CDR3, as DNA: TGCGCCAGCAGCCAAATGACCGCCAAAAACATTCAGTACTTC.

This chain joins TRBV11-2 and TRBJ1-1; unclear D gene. V was shortened by 1 base and J by 1 base, with 7 bases between the two germline ends. Per the germline V gene, CDR1 is SGHAT and CDR2 is FQNNGV. This CDR3 spans 14 amino acids. DNA for the CDR3: TGTGCCAGCAGCTTAGCTAAGAGGAACACTGAAGCTTTCTTT. This gives the protein CASSLAKRNTEAFF.

This clonotype came up a few times. This chain links TRBV5-5 with TRBJ2-3, with TRBD1 matching 8 bases. Germline V gene sequence: CDR1 SGHKS, CDR2 YYEKEE (reference sequence). The CDR3 sequence is 15 residues long. Unmatched junction bases numbered 9, after V lost 2 bases and J lost 7 bases. CDR3: CASSLRTGSGNTQYF. The DNA of the CDR3 is TGTGCCAGCAGCTTACGGACAGGGTCGGGAAATACGCAGTATTTT.

There are a few counts of this clonotype. The rearrangement links TRBV7-8 to TRBJ2-1, with 16 bases fitting TRBD2. V was pared by 5 bases and J by 12 bases, with 7 bases of the junction left unmatched. Per germline, CDR1 SGHVS and CDR2 FQNEAQ. The CDR3 has 15 amino acids. The CDR3 here is CASSPGTSGGVGQFF. CDR3 DNA sequence: TGTGCCAGCAGCCCGGGGACTAGCGGGGGGGTAGGGCAGTTCTTC.

The V and J genes are TRBV7-3 and TRBJ2-1; TRBD1 or TRBD2 may be the D gene (5 bases each). The V end lost 5 bases, the J end lost 8 bases, and 16 bases lay between the germline ends. From germline, CDR1 is SGHTA and CDR2 FQGTGA. The CDR3 has 14 residues. The CDR3 DNA sequence: TGTGCCAGCAGCCTGGGGGAACTGTGGGATGAGCAGTTCTTC. Translating it yields CASSLGELWDEQFF.

This clonotype occurred many times. The genes are TRBV19 and TRBJ1-5, with 10 bases aligning to TRBD1. This CDR3 has 15 residues. Looked up from germline, CDR1 is LNHDA and CDR2 is SQIVND (reference sequence). V shed 5 bases and J 6 bases; nucleotides not matched to a gene: 7. CDR3 coding DNA: TGTGCCAGTAGTGGGACAGGGGCGCGTAGTCAGCCCCAGCATTTT. It codes for CASSGTGARSQPQHF.

This clonotype was seen only a few times. The V call is TRBV7-9, the J call TRBJ2-7, with 7 bases that match TRBD2. Germline CDR1 SEHNR, CDR2 FQNEAQ (reference sequence). The CDR3 totals 14 residues. V lost 5 bases, J lost 3 bases, and 7 bases stayed unmatched. CDR3 nucleotide sequence: TGTGCCAGCAGCCTGGGGGGGGTAAACTACGAGCAGTACGTC. It is translated as CASSLGGVNYEQYV.

There are many counts of this clonotype. The J gene is TRBJ2-5, the V gene TRBV12-3 or TRBV12-4; the match to TRBD2 covers 7 bases. The J segment lost 4 bases and the V segment lost 4 bases, leaving 3 bases of the junction unmatched. The CDR3 extends over 13 amino acids. The CDR3 bases are TGTGCCAGCAGTTCGGGGGGAAGAGAGACCCAGTACTTC. Protein product: CASSSGGRETQYF.

This clonotype was seen only a few times. The chain is built from TRBV20-1 and TRBJ2-1; no clear D. Germline assignment: CDR1 DFQATT and CDR2 SNEGSKA (reference sequence). Trimming shortened V by 5 bases and J by 2 bases, and 10 bases separated the two germline ends. The CDR3 is made up of 13 amino acids. CDR3 loop: CSAPGFPYNEQFF. In DNA, the CDR3 is TGCAGTGCTCCCGGGTTCCCCTACAATGAGCAGTTCTTC.

At least ten counts were recorded for this clonotype. The rearrangement links TRBV5-1 to TRBJ2-3, with unresolved D. The CDR3 extends over 14 amino acids. Trimming removed 1 base from V and 2 bases from J, with 8 bases in between. CDR1 and CDR2 from the germline V gene are SGHRS and YFSETQ. The CDR3, as DNA: TGCGCCAGCAGCTTGACCGACCTCACAGATACGCAGTATTTT. Its protein product is CASSLTDLTDTQYF.

The CDR3 coding sequence is TGCAGTGCTAGAGCCGGGTCGGACACTGAAGCTTTCTTT. Translation gives CSARAGSDTEAFF. The J gene is TRBJ1-1, the V gene TRBV20-1; unclear D gene. This CDR3 is built from 13 residues. The V gene lost 1 base and the J gene lost 3 bases, with 9 bases spanning the gap. Germline values: CDR1 DFQATT, CDR2 SNEGSKA (reference sequence).

The V and J genes are TRBV3-1 and TRBJ1-2; no firm D call. The CDR3 is 13 residues long. Germline V gives CDR1 LGHDT, CDR2 YNNKEL (reference sequence). V lost 0 bases and J lost 6, with 8 bases in between. As DNA, the CDR3 is TGTGCCAGCAGCCAAGACGGCCGGAATGGCTACACCTTC. Translating it yields CASSQDGRNGYTF.

This clonotype has only a few counts. The chain recombines TRBV5-1 with TRBJ2-1; possibly TRBD2 for D (6 bases). V shed 6 bases and J shed 6 bases, with 22 bases lying between them. The CDR3 runs to 16 residues. Germline CDR1 SGHRS, CDR2 YFSETQ. CDR3: CASTPQTVGGPNEQFF. In DNA form, the CDR3 reads TGCGCCAGCACCCCCCAAACAGTGGGGGGTCCCAATGAGCAGTTCTTC.

This clonotype was counted ten times or more. The chain is built from TRBV11-2 and TRBJ2-5; D call uncertain. From germline, CDR1 is SGHAT and CDR2 FQNNGV. The CDR3 extends over 14 amino acids. The V gene lost 8 bases and the J gene lost 2 bases, with 15 bases spanning the gap. The CDR3 is CASLHSRGQETQYF. CDR3 sequence (DNA): TGTGCCAGCCTTCATTCGCGAGGTCAAGAGACCCAGTACTTC.

This chain uses TRBV11-1 with TRBJ1-2; no reliable D call. This CDR3 spans 14 amino acids. CDR1 is SGHAT, CDR2 FQDESV, per germline (reference sequence). Trimming removed 2 bases from V and 4 bases from J, with 11 bases in between. CDR3 region: CASSLRSGVYGYTF. The CDR3 nucleotides read TGTGCCAGCAGCTTAAGGTCCGGGGTCTATGGCTACACCTTC. Using reference TRBV11-1 and TRBJ1-2 for the parts outside the CDR3, the full variable domain is EAEVAQSPRYKITEKSQAVAFWCDPISGHATLYWYRQILGQGPELLVQFQDESVVDDSQLPKDRFSAERLKGVDSTLKIQPAELGDSAMYLCASSLRSGVYGYTFGSGTRLTVV.

This chain links TRBV11-2 with TRBJ2-5, with D perhaps TRBD2 (5 bases). This CDR3 has 15 amino acids. Germline assignment: CDR1 SGHAT and CDR2 FQNNGV. The V and J ends lost 5 bases and 2 bases respectively, with 15 bases between them. As DNA, the CDR3 is TGTGCCAGCAGCGCGGGTTCGACAATACAAGAGACCCAGTACTTC. This encodes CASSAGSTIQETQYF.

Only a few counts were recorded for this clonotype. The rearrangement links TRBV6-1 to TRBJ1-2; D is uncertain. CDR3 length: 16 amino acids. The V gene's germline CDR1 is MNHNS and CDR2 SASEGT. The ends were cut back, 4 bases at V and 0 bases at J, with 15 bases in the middle. The CDR3 DNA reads TGTGCCAGCAGTGCCTCTTTAGGTCTGGCTAACTATGGCTACACCTTC. This gives the protein CASSASLGLANYGYTF.

This clonotype was found a few times. The J gene is TRBJ2-5, the V gene TRBV20-1; D may be TRBD2 (6 bases). The CDR3 spans 14 residues. Trimming took off 6 bases at V and 5 bases at J, with 19 bases between the two ends. CDR1 and CDR2 (germline): DFQATT, SNEGSKA (reference sequence). The CDR3 protein is CSASVNGGWETQYF. The CDR3 DNA sequence: TGCAGTGCAAGCGTCAACGGGGGATGGGAGACCCAGTACTTC.

This clonotype was observed at least ten times. V usage is TRBV6-5 and J usage is TRBJ2-1; 8 nucleotides agree with TRBD2. Germline V gene data show CDR1 as MNHEY and CDR2 as SVGAGI. The CDR3 is 12 amino acids. V gave up 7 bases and J gave up 10 bases; unmatched junction bases: 6. CDR3 sequence (DNA): TGTGCCAGCACCCGTCGGGGGGGGGAGCAGTTCTTC. This gives the protein CASTRRGGEQFF.